This record looks at one T cell receptor beta chain sequence and its context. Germline CDR1 and CDR2: SGHTA and FQGNSA. V dropped 8 bases and J dropped 8 bases, with 15 bases sitting between them. The length of the CDR3 is 13 residues. The sample comes from a study of blood T cell repertoires in COVID-19. Sequencing was performed with immunoSEQ multiplex PCR; in TCRdb, only in-frame clones are kept and a portion is missing. Counted here are about 250,000 clones, about 84% occurring once; the ten biggest clones make up roughly 6.2%. Sequencing was done on a sample of peripheral blood. The TCR originated in a woman of 80 years or more with COVID-19, enrolled during active disease. This chain connects TRBV7-2 to TRBJ1-4; TRBD1 is a possible D gene (6 bases). The CDR3 nucleotides read TGTGCCAGCTCAGGGGACCGAGGGGAAAAACTGTTTTTT. Its translation: CASSGDRGEKLFF.